One and the same sample provided the 27 T cell receptor beta chains below, sequenced in a study of blood T cells in healthy people across ages. A second PCR, run for about 7 to 12 cycles, used a sample-barcoded 5' primer plus a J-beta primer mix. TCRdb re-called the 5' RACE reads through MiXCR, storing one row per CDR3 protein. In the table there are about 780,000 distinct CDR3 sequences, around 68% of which are singletons. Sequenced: blood. These receptors were obtained from a man aged 25 to 40 in good health.

The chain has TRBV6-5 and TRBJ2-5, with D perhaps matching TRBD1 (7 bases). V was trimmed by 10 bases and J by 4 bases, leaving 16 bases between them. This CDR3 contains 13 residues. Germline CDR1 is MNHEY and CDR2 is SVGAGI. The CDR3 DNA reads TGTGCCACCTGGGCGCAGGGGGGAGAGACCCAGTACTTC. It translates to CATWAQGGETQYF.

The chain employs TRBV11-2 and TRBJ2-5, with D possibly TRBD1 on 6 matching bases. V was pared by 4 bases and J by 11 bases, with 23 bases between. Germline CDR1 and CDR2: SGHAT and FQNNGV. The CDR3 has 15 residues. CDR3 bases: TGTGCCAGCAGCTCACGAAAACAGGGTATTAATGAGCAGTACTTC. Its translation is CASSSRKQGINEQYF.

V gene TRBV4-3 combines with J gene TRBJ2-3, with D uncertain. CDR1 LGHNA and CDR2 YSLEER come from the germline V gene. This CDR3 comprises 13 residues. V was shortened by 0 bases and J by 7 bases, with 8 bases between the two germline ends. The CDR3 coding sequence is TGCGCCAGCAGCCAAGATCTGGGAAATACGCAGTATTTT. It translates to CASSQDLGNTQYF.

The V and J genes are TRBV7-2 and TRBJ2-5; tentatively, D is TRBD1 (5 bases). V shed 5 bases and J shed 3 bases, with 13 bases lying between them. The V gene's germline CDR1 is SGHTA and CDR2 FQGNSA. The CDR3 contains 14 residues. CDR3 sequence reads: CASSNPAGKETQYF. CDR3 nucleotide sequence: TGTGCCAGCAGCAACCCGGCAGGGAAAGAGACCCAGTACTTC.

The V and J genes are TRBV5-1 and TRBJ2-7; TRBD2 agrees at 11 bases. With 3 bases clipped from V and 5 bases from J, the junction kept 4 bases outside the gene matches. The CDR3 has 14 residues. Germline CDR1 is SGHRS and CDR2 is YFSETQ. CDR3 amino acids: CASSSSGGTHEQYF. The CDR3 DNA sequence: TGCGCCAGCAGCTCTAGCGGGGGGACGCACGAGCAGTACTTC.

The V and J genes are TRBV29-1 and TRBJ2-4; tentatively, D is TRBD2 (7 bases). The assigned J gene may be wrong: the sequence end matches TRBJ2-5 better. Germline values: CDR1 SQVTM, CDR2 ANQGSEA. This CDR3 has 14 residues. CDR3 residues: CSVESGTPRETQYF. DNA for the CDR3: TGCAGCGTTGAAAGCGGGACACCTCGGGAGACCCAGTACTTC.

V is TRBV7-2 and J is TRBJ2-1; 16 positions agree with TRBD2. Germline CDR1 reads SGHTA; CDR2 reads FQGNSA. The CDR3 sequence is 19 residues long. With 4 bases clipped from V and 4 bases from J, the junction kept 10 bases outside the gene matches. The CDR3 DNA follows: TGTGCCAGCAGCTCGGGACTAGCGGGGGGGATGTTAAAATACAATGAGCAGTTCTTC. It specifies CASSSGLAGGMLKYNEQFF.

The chain is built from TRBV12-3 or TRBV12-4 and TRBJ2-5, with 8 bases identical to TRBD2. The CDR3 spans 18 residues. V shed 3 bases, J shed 1 base, and the junction held 13 bases outside the gene matches. This CDR3 reads CASSFDLTSGSLQETQYF. CDR3 coding DNA: TGTGCCAGCAGTTTCGACCTCACTAGCGGAAGTCTCCAAGAGACCCAGTACTTC.

The CDR3 DNA follows: TGTGCCAGCAGCTCCCATGACAGATACACTGAAGCTTTCTTT. It specifies CASSSHDRYTEAFF. This chain joins TRBV21-1 and TRBJ1-1; TRBD1 was called by the table and not checked on the DNA. TRBV21-1 is labeled a pseudogene. This CDR3 contains 14 residues.

This chain uses TRBV18 with TRBJ2-7; possibly TRBD1 for D (6 bases). V shed 3 bases and J shed 6 bases, with 12 bases lying between them. The CDR3 has 13 amino acids. Germline loops: CDR1 KGHSH, CDR2 LQKENI. CDR3: CASSPLTGSEQYF. The CDR3 DNA follows: TGTGCCAGCTCACCCCTTACAGGGAGCGAGCAGTACTTC.

J is TRBJ2-3 and V is TRBV20-1, with D possibly matching TRBD2 (6 bases). CDR3 length equals 15 residues. Trimming cost V 0 bases and J 6 bases, with 16 bases left between them. Germline loops: CDR1 DFQATT, CDR2 SNEGSKA (reference sequence). This chain's CDR3 is CSARDRAGGEDTQYF. DNA for the CDR3: TGCAGTGCTAGAGATCGAGCGGGTGGGGAGGATACGCAGTATTTT.

The chain is built from TRBV5-5 and TRBJ1-2; 7 bases line up with TRBD1. Germline values: CDR1 SGHKS, CDR2 YYEKEE (reference sequence). With 0 bases clipped from V and 0 bases from J, the junction kept 11 bases outside the gene matches. The length of the CDR3 is 18 residues. DNA for the CDR3: TGTGCCAGCAGCTTGGCCATAACAGGGGAATCGGCTAACTATGGCTACACCTTC. As protein: CASSLAITGESANYGYTF.

J is TRBJ2-3 and V is TRBV4-2; 11 bases match TRBD2. This CDR3 region has 18 residues. V shed 0 bases, J shed 4 bases, and the junction held 9 bases outside the gene matches. Germline V gives CDR1 LGHNA, CDR2 YNFKEQ. The CDR3 DNA sequence: TGTGCCAGCAGCCAAGAGACCCCGACTAGCGGGGTTGCAGATACGCAGTATTTT. Protein: CASSQETPTSGVADTQYF.

This chain uses TRBV7-9 with TRBJ2-7; 7 bases map to TRBD1. In germline, CDR1 is SEHNR, CDR2 FQNEAQ (reference sequence). This CDR3 contains 15 residues. The trim removed 2 bases at V and 2 bases at J, leaving 6 bases unmatched. The CDR3 sequence is CASSLLRQGTYEQYF. CDR3 coding DNA: TGTGCCAGCAGCTTATTACGACAGGGAACCTACGAGCAGTACTTC.

This clonotype turned up a few times. V usage is TRBV20-1 and J usage is TRBJ2-7, with TRBD1 matching over 8 bases. CDR1 and CDR2 (germline): DFQATT, SNEGSKA (reference sequence). The CDR3 has 16 amino acids. Trimming cost V 4 bases and J 6 bases; bases outside gene matches: 17. The CDR3 region has the DNA TGCAGTGCTACGAGGGTACTTGGACAGGGTTTTGGCGAGCAGTACTTC. It translates to CSATRVLGQGFGEQYF.

This chain links TRBV7-2 with TRBJ1-5; 12 nucleotides agree with TRBD1. The CDR3 totals 17 residues. Per germline, CDR1 SGHTA and CDR2 FQGNSA. Trimming took 4 bases from V and 5 from J; bases not matched to a gene: 9. The CDR3 reads CASSSDYGTGGYQPQHF. For the CDR3, the DNA is TGTGCCAGCAGCTCCGATTACGGGACAGGGGGCTATCAGCCCCAGCATTTT. Drawing the rest from reference TRBV7-2 and TRBJ1-5, the complete variable domain is GAGVSQSPSNKVTEKGKDVELRCDPISGHTALYWYRQSLGQGLEFLIYFQGNSAPDKSGLPSDRFSAERTGGSVSTLTIQRTQQEDSAVYLCASSSDYGTGGYQPQHFGDGTRLSIL.

This chain links TRBV5-6 with TRBJ2-1; D remains unclear. Trimming took 3 bases from V and 9 from J, leaving 10 bases between them. Germline assignment: CDR1 SGHDT and CDR2 YYEEEE. This CDR3 contains 12 residues. DNA of the CDR3: TGTGCCAGCAGCTCCTCTAGGCGTGAGCAGTTCTTC. The encoded protein is CASSSSRREQFF.

The rearrangement links TRBV2 to TRBJ2-5; possible D gene TRBD2, 6 bases. V lost 6 bases, J lost 8 bases, and 16 bases lay in between. From germline, CDR1 is SNHLY and CDR2 FYNNEI. The CDR3 totals 13 residues. This chain's CDR3 is CASRDTGTPTQYF. Here the CDR3 DNA reads TGTGCCAGCAGGGACACCGGGACTCCCACCCAGTACTTC.

This chain links TRBV4-3 with TRBJ2-3; unclear D gene. Trimming cost V 1 base and J 6 bases, with 8 bases left between them. Germline V gene sequence: CDR1 LGHNA, CDR2 YSLEER. The CDR3 length is 13 residues. CDR3 residues: CASSQVEQDTQYF. The CDR3 nucleotides are TGCGCCAGCAGCCAAGTTGAGCAGGATACGCAGTATTTT.

The J gene is TRBJ2-5, the V gene TRBV11-1; D may match TRBD1 or TRBD2 (7 bases each). The CDR3 runs to 14 residues. Per the germline V gene, CDR1 is SGHAT and CDR2 is FQDESV (reference sequence). V lost 5 bases and J lost 4, with 14 bases in between. Here the CDR3 reads CASSTVRGGETQYF. In DNA, the CDR3 is TGTGCCAGCAGCACCGTCAGGGGGGGAGAGACCCAGTACTTC.

The chain employs TRBV12-3 or TRBV12-4 and TRBJ1-2; no clear D. This CDR3 region has 14 residues. V lost 2 bases, J lost 6 bases, and 13 bases lay in between. DNA for the CDR3: TGTGCCAGCAGTTTAACCGGCGGCACTGATGGCTACACCTTC. Protein: CASSLTGGTDGYTF.

The J gene is TRBJ2-7, the V gene TRBV6-6; a weak D match, TRBD2 (6 bases). Germline V CDR1 and CDR2: MNHNY, SVGAGI (reference sequence). The CDR3 length is 14 residues. Trimming pared 7 bases from V and 5 bases from J, leaving 18 bases between. The CDR3 DNA follows: TGTGCCAGCAACCCGGGACGGGAGTATGACGAGCAGTACTTC. It encodes CASNPGREYDEQYF.

Details on this clonotype: A read error may account for a junction end that differs from germline. The rearrangement joins TRBV28 to TRBJ2-7; the D call may be TRBD1 or TRBD2 (5 bases each). There are 13 residues in the CDR3. Germline CDR1 reads MDHEN; CDR2 reads SYDVKM. CDR3 amino acids: CASTWGPSDEQYF. CDR3 nucleotides: TGTGCCAGCACTTGGGGACCCTCCGACGAGCAGTACTTC.

J is TRBJ1-5 and V is TRBV20-1, with 8 bases aligning to TRBD1. CDR1 is DFQATT and CDR2 is SNEGSKA in the germline V gene (reference sequence). The CDR3 runs to 13 residues. J lost 5 bases, V lost 7 bases, and 7 bases had no gene match. CDR3: CSGKKQGDQPQHF. In nucleotides, the CDR3 is TGCAGTGGTAAAAAACAGGGGGATCAGCCCCAGCATTTT.

The rearrangement uses TRBV6-5 and TRBJ2-5, with 7 positions matching TRBD2. Matching the DNA end better, TRBJ2-7 makes the J call doubtful. The CDR3 contains 15 residues. The germline V gene has CDR1 MNHEY and CDR2 SVGAGI. The DNA of the CDR3 is TGTGCCAGCAGTTACGTCGGGCTAGGGAGGGTCGAGCAGTACTTC. It is translated as CASSYVGLGRVEQYF.

This chain joins TRBV6-6 and TRBJ2-5, with D tentatively TRBD1 (7 bases). The CDR3 is 14 amino acids. Trimming took off 2 bases at V and 3 bases at J, with 10 bases between the two ends. The germline V gene has CDR1 MNHNY and CDR2 SVGAGI (reference sequence). CDR3 region: CASSYQGGEETQYF. In DNA, the CDR3 is TGTGCCAGCAGTTACCAGGGGGGCGAAGAGACCCAGTACTTC.

The gene calls are TRBV5-1 and TRBJ1-6; TRBD1 is a possible D gene (6 bases). The CDR3 extends over 13 amino acids. Trimming removed 5 bases from V and 5 bases from J, with 8 bases in between. The germline gives CDR1 SGHRS, CDR2 YFSETQ. In DNA form, the CDR3 reads TGCGCCAGCAGGGACAGCGATAATTCACCCCTCCACTTT. Protein: CASRDSDNSPLHF.